Following are 24 T cell receptor beta chains from one sample sequenced in a study of OX40 agonist ivuxolimab in advanced cancers. Clones were read by immunoSEQ multiplex PCR, and TCRdb kept only the in-frame ones, dropping some. The sample lists more than 65,000 clones, around 89% seen once, with under 1.1% in the top ten. This sample comprised CD4+ or CD8+ T cells sorted from blood, obtained in a trial of the OX40 agonist ivuxolimab. The source of these receptors is an adult with an advanced solid tumor such as melanoma, head and neck, liver or kidney cancer.

The chain has TRBV20-1 and TRBJ1-2; D gene unclear. The germline V gene encodes CDR1 DFQATT and CDR2 SNEGSKA (reference sequence). This CDR3 comprises 10 residues. Trimming removed 7 bases from V and 7 bases from J, with 10 bases in between. CDR3 loop: CSGQYIGYTF. In DNA, the CDR3 is TGCAGTGGCCAGTATATTGGCTACACCTTC.

This sequence joins TRBV18 and TRBJ1-5; D not certain. Germline V lookup: CDR1 KGHSH, CDR2 LQKENI. The CDR3 has 15 residues. V gave up 3 bases and J gave up 5 bases, with 14 bases separating them. CDR3: CASSPETGLYQPQHF. Here the CDR3 DNA reads TGTGCCAGCTCACCCGAGACGGGCCTGTATCAGCCCCAGCATTTT.

The chain joins TRBV9 to TRBJ2-3; D may be TRBD2 (6 bases). This CDR3 is 15 amino acids long. Germline CDR1 SGDLS, CDR2 YYNGEE. V was trimmed by 4 bases and J by 2 bases, leaving 14 bases between them. The CDR3: CASSPGLHPTDTQYF. Written as DNA, the CDR3 is TGTGCCAGCAGCCCGGGACTCCACCCCACAGATACGCAGTATTTT. The whole variable domain, filled in from reference TRBV9 and TRBJ2-3, reads DSGVTQTPKHLITATGQRVTLRCSPRSGDLSVYWYQQSLDQGLQFLIQYYNGEERAKGNILERFSAQQFPDLHSELNLSSLELGDSALYFCASSPGLHPTDTQYFGPGTRLTVL.

V is TRBV10-3 and J is TRBJ2-7; D uncertain. The V and J ends lost 3 bases and 2 bases respectively, with 14 bases between them. Germline CDR1 ENHRY, CDR2 SYGVKD. CDR3 length equals 15 residues. CDR3 protein: CAISDPTRLAYEQYF. DNA of the CDR3: TGTGCCATCAGTGACCCGACCCGACTCGCCTACGAGCAGTACTTC.

The CDR3, as DNA: TGCGCCAGCAACCCGGACGAGACCCAGTACTTC. It specifies CASNPDETQYF. The chain recombines TRBV23-1 with TRBJ2-5; D remains ambiguous. TRBV23-1 carries the ORF label, with uncertain function. The V and J ends lost 7 bases and 5 bases respectively, with 8 bases between them. The CDR3 covers 11 residues.

The J gene is TRBJ1-2, the V gene TRBV7-8; D gene uncertain. The germline CDR1 and CDR2 sequences are SGHVS and FQNEAQ. Trimming cost V 3 bases and J 5 bases, with 13 bases left between them. The CDR3 loop spans 14 amino acids. For the CDR3, the DNA is TGTGCCAGCAGCTTTTTCGGAAGGGATTATGGCTACACCTTC. Translation: CASSFFGRDYGYTF.

V usage is TRBV19 and J usage is TRBJ2-5; no clear D. There are 11 residues in the CDR3. Trimming shortened V by 7 bases and J by 5 bases, and 8 bases separated the two germline ends. Germline assignment: CDR1 LNHDA and CDR2 SQIVND (reference sequence). The CDR3 nucleotides read TGTGCCAGTATGGCCGGGGAGACCCAGTACTTC. Translated, it gives CASMAGETQYF.

This clone has only a few counts. The chain couples TRBV6-1 to TRBJ2-5; 8 bases line up with TRBD2. Trimming removed 8 bases from V and 2 bases from J; junction bases left unmatched: 4. CDR1 MNHNS and CDR2 SASEGT come from the germline V gene. This CDR3 comprises 13 residues. The CDR3 DNA reads as TGTGCCAGCGGAGGACTAGCTCAAGAGACCCAGTACTTC. Protein: CASGGLAQETQYF.

The chain combines TRBV30 with TRBJ2-3; 7 bases are shared with TRBD2. Germline assignment: CDR1 GTSNPN and CDR2 SVGIG (reference sequence). The V segment lost 5 bases and the J segment 3 bases; nucleotides outside the gene matches: 2. This CDR3 has 12 amino acids. In DNA form, the CDR3 reads TGTGCCTGGGCGGGGGAGACAGATACGCAGTATTTT. This codes for CAWAGETDTQYF.

V and J are TRBV7-2 and TRBJ2-3; D assignment may be TRBD1 or TRBD2 (5 bases each). Germline loops: CDR1 SGHTA, CDR2 FQGNSA. CDR3 size: 16 residues. The V and J ends lost 5 bases and 3 bases respectively, with 18 bases between them. Here the CDR3 DNA reads TGTGCCAGCAGCCATACAGGAATAGAGGGGACAGATACGCAGTATTTT. Its translation is CASSHTGIEGTDTQYF.

This clone was picked up a small number of times. The CDR3 sequence is CASSLFFGNRVYEQYF. CDR3 in DNA: TGTGCCAGCAGCTTATTCTTCGGGAACAGGGTTTACGAGCAGTACTTC. The chain combines TRBV7-9 with TRBJ2-7, with D possibly matching TRBD1 (6 bases). Germline CDR1 reads SEHNR; CDR2 reads FQNEAQ (reference sequence). CDR3 length: 16 residues. The V end was cut by 2 bases, the J end by 4 bases, with 18 bases between.

The table lists this clone with a few counts. This chain links TRBV2 with TRBJ2-5; TRBD2 is a possible D gene (6 bases). This CDR3 has 13 residues. Between the trimmed V and J ends, which lost 8 bases and 2 bases, there was a span of 12 bases. Germline V lookup: CDR1 SNHLY, CDR2 FYNNEI. The CDR3: CASRGLRQETQYF. CDR3 bases: TGTGCCAGCCGGGGACTCCGACAAGAGACCCAGTACTTC.

The chain recombines TRBV5-4 with TRBJ2-1; tentatively, D is TRBD2 (5 bases). This CDR3 has 15 amino acids. Germline assignment: CDR1 SGHNT and CDR2 YYREEE (reference sequence). Trimming shortened V by 1 base and J by 3 bases, and 11 bases separated the two germline ends. The CDR3 reads CASSLPAAIYNEQFF. CDR3 nucleotide sequence: TGTGCCAGCAGCTTGCCAGCGGCTATCTACAATGAGCAGTTCTTC.

The chain combines TRBV11-2 with TRBJ2-3, with 8 positions matching TRBD2. Germline assignment: CDR1 SGHAT and CDR2 FQNNGV. The CDR3 totals 13 residues. Unmatched junction bases numbered 9, after V lost 6 bases and J lost 10 bases. The CDR3 region is CASRRTSPAAQYF. The CDR3 DNA follows: TGTGCCAGCAGGCGGACTAGCCCAGCGGCGCAGTATTTT.

The chain links TRBV28 to TRBJ2-5; possibly TRBD1 for D (5 bases). CDR1 is MDHEN, CDR2 SYDVKM, per germline. The CDR3 length is 15 residues. The germline V and J ends were trimmed by 6 bases and 2 bases, with 16 bases remaining between them. In DNA, the CDR3 is TGTGCCAGCAGCTCCGCGGCGGCAGGGCAAGAGACCCAGTACTTC. Protein product: CASSSAAAGQETQYF.

This clone was seen a single time. This chain uses TRBV28 with TRBJ1-2, with D possibly matching TRBD1 (6 bases). Germline lookup yields CDR1 MDHEN and CDR2 SYDVKM. Trimming shortened V by 5 bases and J by 7 bases, and 20 bases separated the two germline ends. CDR3 length: 15 amino acids. The CDR3 region has the DNA TGTGCCAGCAGTATCCTGAACAGGGAAATGCTTGGCTACACCTTC. Its protein product is CASSILNREMLGYTF.

The rearrangement uses TRBV19 and TRBJ2-2; TRBD2 matches 9 bases. The CDR3 runs to 15 residues. The V gene's germline CDR1 is LNHDA and CDR2 SQIVND (reference sequence). The ends lost 1 base at V and 3 bases at J; junction bases unmatched: 0. The CDR3 reads CASSIGGGDTGELFF. The CDR3 DNA follows: TGTGCCAGTAGTATAGGCGGGGGGGACACCGGGGAGCTGTTTTTT. The full variable domain, with the rest looked up from reference TRBV19 and TRBJ2-2, is DGGITQSPKYLFRKEGQNVTLSCEQNLNHDAMYWYRQDPGQGLRLIYYSQIVNDFQKGDIAEGYSVSREKKESFPLTVTSAQKNPTAFYLCASSIGGGDTGELFFGEGSRLTVL.

The chain joins TRBV10-3 to TRBJ1-2; D remains unclear. The CDR3 is 13 amino acids. Germline assignment: CDR1 ENHRY and CDR2 SYGVKD. Trimming cost V 5 bases and J 2 bases, with 9 bases left between them. In DNA, the CDR3 is TGTGCCATCAGTTCTGACTCCAACTATGGCTACACCTTC. Encoded protein: CAISSDSNYGYTF.

The gene calls are TRBV9 and TRBJ2-1; no reliable D call. Trimming left V 3 bases short and J 9 bases short, with 1 base between. The CDR3 has 9 residues. CDR1 and CDR2 (germline): SGDLS, YYNGEE. CDR3 nucleotides: TGTGCCAGCAGCGGTGAGCAGTTCTTC. This sequence encodes CASSGEQFF.

The chain recombines TRBV2 with TRBJ2-5; 11 positions match TRBD2. Germline CDR1 is SNHLY and CDR2 is FYNNEI. The CDR3 has 16 amino acids. V dropped 4 bases and J dropped 6; count of bases not matched to a gene: 10. CDR3 sequence reads: CASSGAGLAVGKTQYF. The CDR3 bases are TGTGCCAGCAGTGGCGCGGGACTAGCGGTAGGAAAGACCCAGTACTTC.

The J gene is TRBJ2-2, the V gene TRBV5-1; 8 bases fit TRBD2. J was trimmed by 3 bases and V by 7 bases; bases with no gene match: 5. CDR1 and CDR2 (germline): SGHRS, YFSETQ. The CDR3 has 14 amino acids. The CDR3 nucleotides read TGCGCCAGCGGGGCTAGCGGGTACACCGGGGAGCTGTTTTTT. As protein: CASGASGYTGELFF. Filled out from reference TRBV5-1 and TRBJ2-2, the complete variable domain reads KAGVTQTPRYLIKTRGQQVTLSCSPISGHRSVSWYQQTPGQGLQFLFEYFSETQRNKGNFPGRFSGRQFSNSRSEMNVSTLELGDSALYLCASGASGYTGELFFGEGSRLTVL.

The chain joins TRBV5-1 to TRBJ2-7; D might be TRBD1 (6 bases). Germline V CDR1 and CDR2: SGHRS, YFSETQ. Trimming shortened V by 4 bases and J by 3 bases, and 11 bases separated the two germline ends. The CDR3 spans 13 residues. In DNA, the CDR3 is TGCGCCAGCAGCACCCAGACAGGCTACGAGCAGTACTTC. It is translated as CASSTQTGYEQYF.

V usage is TRBV10-3 and J usage is TRBJ2-3; 8 nucleotides line up with TRBD2. Germline V gene sequence: CDR1 ENHRY, CDR2 SYGVKD. The CDR3 sequence is 16 residues long. Trimming cost V 6 bases and J 0 bases; bases outside gene matches: 8. The DNA of the CDR3 is TGTGCCATCAGCGAACTAGCGGAAATTAGCACAGATACGCAGTATTTT. Encoded protein: CAISELAEISTDTQYF.

This clone was detected a few times. For the CDR3, the DNA is TGTGCCAGCAGCTTGGCCGTCGACACCTACTATGGCTACACCTTC. Translated: CASSLAVDTYYGYTF. The chain recombines TRBV5-5 with TRBJ1-2; no clear D. The CDR3 loop spans 15 amino acids. Trimming stripped 0 bases from V and 3 bases from J, with 12 bases between. Germline values: CDR1 SGHKS, CDR2 YYEKEE (reference sequence).